One sample yielded the 27 T cell receptor beta chains listed below, sequenced in a study of blood T cells in healthy people across ages. Then a second PCR, running about 7 to 11 cycles, was carried out with a sample-barcoded 5' primer and a J-beta primer mix. One entry per CDR3 protein results from TCRdb running MiXCR on the 5' RACE reads. Among about 780,000 distinct CDR3 sequences listed, around 50% were seen once. The sequencing sample was made of blood. Receptors originate from a man older than 75 in good health.

The chain is built from TRBV9 and TRBJ2-3; 7 bases are a match to TRBD2. J was trimmed by 1 base and V by 3 bases; bases with no gene match: 11. Germline V lookup: CDR1 SGDLS, CDR2 YYNGEE. There are 17 residues in the CDR3. The CDR3 spells CASSGRPLADGTDTQYF. The CDR3 nucleotides read TGTGCCAGCAGCGGGCGCCCGCTAGCGGACGGCACAGATACGCAGTATTTT.

The chain combines TRBV7-2 with TRBJ2-3; 9 bases fit TRBD2. V trimming: 1 base; J trimming: 6 bases; junction bases outside the gene matches: 8. This CDR3 contains 16 residues. From germline, CDR1 is SGHTA and CDR2 FQGNSA. The CDR3, as DNA: TGTGCCAGCAGCTTAGATAGGCCTAGCGGGACTGATACGCAGTATTTT. It is translated as CASSLDRPSGTDTQYF.

The CDR3 sequence is CASSLVDRVSTLAKNIQYF. CDR3 in DNA: TGTGCCAGCAGCTTGGTTGACAGGGTATCTACTCTAGCCAAAAACATTCAGTACTTC. The chain uses TRBV5-5 and TRBJ2-4, with TRBD1 matching 7 bases. CDR1 SGHKS and CDR2 YYEKEE come from the germline V gene (reference sequence). The length of the CDR3 is 19 residues. Trimming removed 0 bases from V and 0 bases from J; junction bases left unmatched: 12. Full variable domain (outside the CDR3, taken from reference TRBV5-5 and TRBJ2-4): DAGVTQSPTHLIKTRGQQVTLRCSPISGHKSVSWYQQVLGQGPQFIFQYYEKEERGRGNFPDRFSARQFPNYSSELNVNALLLGDSALYLCASSLVDRVSTLAKNIQYFGAGTRLSVL.

This chain uses TRBV10-3 with TRBJ1-1; D is possibly TRBD1 (5 bases). With 7 bases removed from V and 0 bases from J, the gap between germline ends came to 12 bases. The CDR3 covers 14 residues. Germline CDR1 and CDR2: ENHRY and SYGVKD. In DNA form, the CDR3 reads TGTGCCATCACGACGGAGGGACTGAACACTGAAGCTTTCTTT. Its translation: CAITTEGLNTEAFF.

The V call is TRBV7-8, the J call TRBJ2-5, with unresolved D. V lost 2 bases and J 0 bases, leaving 13 bases between the germline ends. The length of the CDR3 is 16 residues. CDR1 is SGHVS, CDR2 FQNEAQ, per germline. As DNA, the CDR3 is TGTGCCAGCAGCTTAATTTTAGCTGCGTACCAAGAGACCCAGTACTTC. The encoded protein is CASSLILAAYQETQYF.

The V gene is TRBV10-3, the J gene TRBJ2-5; D not resolved. Trimming shortened V by 0 bases and J by 0 bases, and 14 bases separated the two germline ends. CDR3 length: 17 amino acids. Germline-derived CDR1 and CDR2 are ENHRY and SYGVKD. CDR3: CAISESERRSHQETQYF. The DNA for the CDR3 is TGTGCCATCAGTGAGTCGGAACGGCGGAGCCACCAAGAGACCCAGTACTTC.

The chain is built from TRBV12-3 or TRBV12-4 and TRBJ2-1; TRBD1 matches at 9 bases. The CDR3 is 15 residues long. The V segment lost 5 bases and the J segment 0 bases; nucleotides outside the gene matches: 2. Here the CDR3 reads CASSGTGSSYNEQFF. For the CDR3, the DNA is TGTGCCAGCAGTGGGACAGGGAGCTCCTACAATGAGCAGTTCTTC.

This rearrangement joins TRBV7-8 to TRBJ2-5, with 11 bases identical to TRBD1. The CDR3 totals 17 residues. Germline loops: CDR1 SGHVS, CDR2 FQNEAQ. After removal of 4 bases from V and 2 bases from J, the junction contained 9 bases not matched to a gene. The CDR3 spells CASSSGQGVRVQETQYF. For the CDR3, the DNA is TGTGCCAGCAGCTCGGGACAGGGGGTTCGGGTACAAGAGACCCAGTACTTC.

This clonotype was seen at least ten times. The chain has TRBV24-1 and TRBJ2-3; tentatively, D is TRBD2 (5 bases). Trimming pared 9 bases from V and 1 base from J, leaving 7 bases between. The germline gives CDR1 KGHDR, CDR2 SFDVKD. The CDR3 runs to 12 residues. The CDR3 sequence is CATSEGTDTQYF. In nucleotides, the CDR3 is TGTGCCACCTCGGAGGGCACAGATACGCAGTATTTT.

This clonotype was detected a few times. The chain has TRBV4-3 and TRBJ2-7, with D perhaps assigned TRBD1 or TRBD2 (5 bases each). Germline loops: CDR1 LGHNA, CDR2 YSLEER. Trimming stripped 0 bases from V and 3 bases from J, with 12 bases between. There are 15 residues in the CDR3. The CDR3 spells CASSQDLGTLYEQYF. For the CDR3, the DNA is TGCGCCAGCAGCCAAGATCTTGGGACCCTCTACGAGCAGTACTTC.

This clonotype was seen more than once but under ten times. This chain links TRBV28 with TRBJ2-1; tentative D call: TRBD2 (7 bases). CDR3 length equals 16 residues. V lost 6 bases to trimming and J lost 8 bases, with 23 bases between them. Germline V lookup: CDR1 MDHEN, CDR2 SYDVKM. CDR3 bases: TGTGCCAGCAGACTAGGGGGGGGCGGTACCTTTTATGAGCAGTTCTTC. Its protein product is CASRLGGGGTFYEQFF.

This clonotype has only a few counts. The chain uses TRBV5-1 and TRBJ2-1; D unclear. The CDR3 spans 14 residues. With 4 bases removed from V and 0 bases from J, the gap between germline ends came to 8 bases. Germline-derived CDR1 and CDR2 are SGHRS and YFSETQ. CDR3 in amino acids: CASSPRPSYNEQFF. The CDR3 bases are TGCGCCAGCAGCCCTCGTCCCTCCTACAATGAGCAGTTCTTC.

This clonotype was seen a few times. The chain links TRBV9 to TRBJ2-1; 7 nucleotides agree with TRBD1. The CDR3 is made up of 17 amino acids. Trimming took 3 bases from V and 8 from J; bases not matched to a gene: 17. Germline CDR1 SGDLS, CDR2 YYNGEE. The CDR3 DNA follows: TGTGCCAGCAGCGAGAGGAACAGGGGTCTTCTGGGATATGAGCAGTTCTTC. This translates into CASSERNRGLLGYEQFF.

V is TRBV12-3 or TRBV12-4 and J is TRBJ1-2, with D possibly being TRBD1 (5 bases). This CDR3 contains 13 residues. Trimming removed 4 bases from V and 3 bases from J, with 9 bases in between. The chain's CDR3 is CASSYTGYYGYTF. The CDR3 DNA sequence: TGTGCCAGCAGTTACACAGGTTACTATGGCTACACCTTC.

This chain joins TRBV10-3 and TRBJ1-2, with 9 bases lining up with TRBD1. The CDR3 runs 13 residues. Germline V gene data show CDR1 as ENHRY and CDR2 as SYGVKD. J gave up 8 bases and V 5 bases, and 6 bases lay outside the gene matches. CDR3 DNA: TGTGCCATCAGTCGGGACAGGGTAAGCGGCTACACCTTC. The encoded protein is CAISRDRVSGYTF.

This clonotype was seen once. This chain links TRBV2 with TRBJ1-6, with 8 bases lining up with TRBD1. Germline CDR1 and CDR2: SNHLY and FYNNEI. CDR3 length equals 13 residues. The trim removed 6 bases at V and 7 bases at J, leaving 2 bases unmatched. CDR3 nucleotide sequence: TGTGCCAGCAGCGGACAGGGAAATTCACCCCTCCACTTT. Residues: CASSGQGNSPLHF.

This clonotype has only a few counts. The J gene is TRBJ2-6, the V gene TRBV9, with a possible D match to TRBD2 (5 bases). The CDR3 runs 17 residues. V was clipped by 4 bases and J by 0 bases, with 14 bases between them. The germline V gene has CDR1 SGDLS and CDR2 YYNGEE. The CDR3 DNA sequence: TGTGCCAGCAGCCCCCCGGTGAGGGCCTCTGGGGCCAACGTCCTGACTTTC. Its protein is CASSPPVRASGANVLTF.

This clonotype appeared a few times. The chain is built from TRBV10-2 and TRBJ2-5; D is unresolved. This CDR3 is built from 13 residues. The germline gives CDR1 WSHSY, CDR2 SAAADI. V dropped 2 bases and J dropped 0 bases, with 4 bases sitting between them. CDR3 nucleotide sequence: TGCGCCAGCAGTGAGGGCTACCAAGAGACCCAGTACTTC. Translated: CASSEGYQETQYF.

A remark on this clonotype: Since a much larger clone is just one base distant, this may be a read error. The chain uses TRBV27 and TRBJ2-5, with 7 nucleotides matching TRBD2. The CDR3 contains 16 residues. Germline CDR1 MNHEY, CDR2 SMNVEV (reference sequence). The CDR3 reads CASRLTSMSDRETQHF. CDR3 coding DNA: TGTGCCAGCAGGCTGACTAGCATGTCAGACAGAGAGACCCAGCACTTC.

The CDR3 region is CASRSGGGSSYNEQFF. CDR3 coding DNA: TGCGCCAGCAGATCCGGGGGCGGGAGTTCCTACAATGAGCAGTTCTTC. The chain carries TRBV5-1 and TRBJ2-1; possible D gene TRBD2, 7 bases. V lost 5 bases and J 1 base, leaving 16 bases between the germline ends. This CDR3 contains 16 residues. In germline, CDR1 is SGHRS, CDR2 YFSETQ.

The V gene is TRBV27, the J gene TRBJ2-7, with D tentatively TRBD2 (6 bases). Germline-derived CDR1 and CDR2 are MNHEY and SMNVEV (reference sequence). CDR3 length equals 15 residues. With 5 bases removed from V and 0 bases from J, the gap between germline ends came to 14 bases. The CDR3 DNA reads as TGTGCCAGCAGTCCGAGGACTACTAGCTCCTACGAGCAGTACTTC. This codes for CASSPRTTSSYEQYF.

This clonotype was detected a few times. V and J are TRBV20-1 and TRBJ2-7; D is undetermined. The V and J ends lost 6 bases and 2 bases respectively, with 11 bases between them. This CDR3 has 12 residues. Germline V CDR1 and CDR2: DFQATT, SNEGSKA (reference sequence). The DNA of the CDR3 is TGCAGTGCCGCAATTCGGGCCTACGAGCAGTACTTC. Protein product: CSAAIRAYEQYF.

This clonotype has ten or more counts. The chain is built from TRBV7-2 and TRBJ1-2, with 7 bases matching TRBD1. Losses at the gene ends were 1 base for V and 0 bases for J; bases not matched to a gene: 2. The V gene's germline CDR1 is SGHTA and CDR2 FQGNSA. The CDR3 covers 15 residues. The CDR3 spells CASSLEGATNYGYTF. The CDR3 nucleotides read TGTGCCAGCAGCTTAGAGGGGGCCACTAACTATGGCTACACCTTC.

The V and J genes are TRBV4-2 and TRBJ2-5; D not certain. The CDR3 spans 15 residues. The V gene lost 3 bases and the J gene lost 1 base, with 12 bases spanning the gap. The germline V gene encodes CDR1 LGHNA and CDR2 YNFKEQ. The CDR3 DNA sequence: TGTGCCAGCAGCCAGACACAGAACCTCCAAGAGACCCAGTACTTC. The encoded protein is CASSQTQNLQETQYF.

This clonotype was observed a handful of times. The chain links TRBV24-1 to TRBJ2-1; 9 bases are shared with TRBD1. From germline, CDR1 is KGHDR and CDR2 SFDVKD. The CDR3 is 17 amino acids. With V trimmed by 3 bases and J by 1 base, 6 bases remained unmatched. The CDR3 DNA reads as TGTGCCACCAGTGATCGAAACAGGGGGCCGTCCTACAATGAGCAGTTCTTC. This codes for CATSDRNRGPSYNEQFF.

V usage is TRBV2 and J usage is TRBJ1-1, with D unclear. Trimming cost V 4 bases and J 4 bases, with 13 bases left between them. Germline V gene lookup returns CDR1 SNHLY and CDR2 FYNNEI. CDR3 length: 14 amino acids. CDR3 coding DNA: TGTGCCAGCAGTGCCCACGTTGGAATCACTGAAGCTTTCTTT. This sequence encodes CASSAHVGITEAFF.

In DNA form, the CDR3 reads TGTGCCATCAGTGAAACGGGACTAGCGGGAGGGATGGATACGCAGTATTTT. Amino acid sequence: CAISETGLAGGMDTQYF. This chain joins TRBV10-3 and TRBJ2-3; 16 nucleotides agree with TRBD2. Germline V CDR1 and CDR2: ENHRY, SYGVKD. With V trimmed by 3 bases and J by 6 bases, 6 bases remained unmatched. CDR3 length: 17 amino acids.